Here is one T cell receptor (beta chain) with its context. Antigen specificity is unknown. This entry is derived from a study of T cell repertoires in cytomegalovirus infection. Study-wide background: HLA-C-restricted CMV epitopes, recently identified, and well-studied HLA-B-restricted ones were used by the study. Carrying CMV and the relevant HLA type showed in public TCR beta signatures.

Study results and limitations: CMV-specific TCR beta clonotypes restricted by HLA-C were the ones dominating the ex vivo response. Accumulated public TCR beta family frequency recognized individuals carrying CMV together with the relevant HLA.

TCRdb re-called the reads through MiXCR, storing one row per CDR3 protein. The data show around 540,000 distinct CDR3 sequences, roughly a third seen once. V shed 5 bases, J shed 2 bases, and the junction held 7 bases outside the gene matches. Per the germline V gene, CDR1 is SGHRS and CDR2 is YFSETQ. CDR3 length: 15 amino acids. This sequence originates from a human donor in good health (CMV status not recorded). Some clones in this sample may be carry-over from other donors' samples. The V and J genes are TRBV5-1 and TRBJ1-5; 7 nucleotides line up with TRBD1. Source: cultured PBMCs, taken from culture after CMV antigen stimulation. The CDR3 sequence is CASSSGTAGNQPQHF. The DNA for the CDR3 is TGCGCCAGCAGTTCTGGGACAGCCGGCAATCAGCCCCAGCATTTT.